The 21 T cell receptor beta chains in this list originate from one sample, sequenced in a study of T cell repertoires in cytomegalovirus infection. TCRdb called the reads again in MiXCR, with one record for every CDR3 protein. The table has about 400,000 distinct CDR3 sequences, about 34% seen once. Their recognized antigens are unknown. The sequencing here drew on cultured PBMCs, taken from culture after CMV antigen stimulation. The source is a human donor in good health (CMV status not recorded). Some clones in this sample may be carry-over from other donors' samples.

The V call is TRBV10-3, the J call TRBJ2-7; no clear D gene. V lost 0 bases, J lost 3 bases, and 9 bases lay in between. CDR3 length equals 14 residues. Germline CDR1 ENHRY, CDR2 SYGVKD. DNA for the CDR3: TGTGCCATCAGTGAGTCGGGTGGGAACTACGAGCAGTACGTC. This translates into CAISESGGNYEQYV.

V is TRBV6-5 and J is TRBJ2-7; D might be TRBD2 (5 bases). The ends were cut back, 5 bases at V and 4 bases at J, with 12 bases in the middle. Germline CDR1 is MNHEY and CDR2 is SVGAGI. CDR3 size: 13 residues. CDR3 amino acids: CASSPGRRYEQYF. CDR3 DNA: TGTGCCAGCAGTCCCGGCAGGAGGTACGAGCAGTACTTC.

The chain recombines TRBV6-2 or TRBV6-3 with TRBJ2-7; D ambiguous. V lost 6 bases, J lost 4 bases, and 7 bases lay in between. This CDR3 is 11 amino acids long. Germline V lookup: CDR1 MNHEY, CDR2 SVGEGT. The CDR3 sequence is CASSPRYEQYF. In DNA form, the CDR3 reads TGTGCCAGCAGCCCTCGGTACGAGCAGTACTTC.

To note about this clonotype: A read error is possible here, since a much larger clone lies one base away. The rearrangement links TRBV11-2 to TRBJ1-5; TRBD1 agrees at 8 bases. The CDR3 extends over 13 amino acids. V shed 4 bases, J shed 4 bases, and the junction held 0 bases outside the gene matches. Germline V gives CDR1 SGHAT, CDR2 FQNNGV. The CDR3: CASSWDRNQPQHF. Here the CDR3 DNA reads TGTGCCAGCAGCTGGGACAGGAATCAGCCCCAGCATTTT.

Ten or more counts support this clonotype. This chain's CDR3 is CASSLPSGSYEQYF. CDR3 coding DNA: TGTGCCAGCAGTTTACCTAGCGGCTCCTACGAGCAGTACTTC. The chain has TRBV28 and TRBJ2-7; 7 nucleotides match TRBD2. Germline loops: CDR1 MDHEN, CDR2 SYDVKM. Trimming cost V 2 bases and J 0 bases; bases outside gene matches: 1. The CDR3 runs 14 residues.

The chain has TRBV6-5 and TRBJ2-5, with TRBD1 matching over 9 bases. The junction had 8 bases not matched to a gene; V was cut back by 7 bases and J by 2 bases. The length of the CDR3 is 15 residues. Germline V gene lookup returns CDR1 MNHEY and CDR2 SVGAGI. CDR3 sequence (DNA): TGTGCCAGCACCGCGGACAGGGGCCCGCAAGAGACCCAGTACTTC. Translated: CASTADRGPQETQYF.

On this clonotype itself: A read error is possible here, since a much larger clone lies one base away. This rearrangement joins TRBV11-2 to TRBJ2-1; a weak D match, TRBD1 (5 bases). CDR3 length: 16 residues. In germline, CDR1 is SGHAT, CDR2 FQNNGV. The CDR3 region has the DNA TGTGACAGCAGCTTAAGGGGTCGGAGCTCCTACAATGAGCAGTTCTTC. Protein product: CDSSLRGRSSYNEQFF.

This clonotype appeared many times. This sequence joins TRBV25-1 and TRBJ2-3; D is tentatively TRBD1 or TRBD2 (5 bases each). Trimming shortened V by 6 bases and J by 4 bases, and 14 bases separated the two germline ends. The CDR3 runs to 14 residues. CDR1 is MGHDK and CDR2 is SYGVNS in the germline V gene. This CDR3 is CASRGVQRADTQYF. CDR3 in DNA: TGTGCCAGCAGGGGGGTCCAGAGGGCAGATACGCAGTATTTT.

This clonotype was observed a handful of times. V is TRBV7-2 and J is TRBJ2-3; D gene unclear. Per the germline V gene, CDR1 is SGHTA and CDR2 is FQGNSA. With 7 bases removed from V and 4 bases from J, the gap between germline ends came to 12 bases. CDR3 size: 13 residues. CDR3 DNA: TGTGCCAGCACCCGGCGTTCGGCAGATACGCAGTATTTT. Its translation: CASTRRSADTQYF.

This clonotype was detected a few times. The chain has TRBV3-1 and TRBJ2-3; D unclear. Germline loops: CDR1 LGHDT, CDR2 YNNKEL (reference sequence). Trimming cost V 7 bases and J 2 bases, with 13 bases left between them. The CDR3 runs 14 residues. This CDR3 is CASKPYPTTDTQYF. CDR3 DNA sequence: TGTGCCAGCAAACCATACCCCACCACAGATACGCAGTATTTT.

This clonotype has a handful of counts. Here the CDR3 DNA reads TGTGCCAGCGGCCCGACAATGCGAGAGACCCAGTACTTC. Translating gives CASGPTMRETQYF. The J gene is TRBJ2-5, the V gene TRBV6-1, with D unclear. Germline CDR1 is MNHNS and CDR2 is SASEGT. CDR3 length: 13 residues. Trimming took 8 bases from V and 4 from J, leaving 14 bases between them.

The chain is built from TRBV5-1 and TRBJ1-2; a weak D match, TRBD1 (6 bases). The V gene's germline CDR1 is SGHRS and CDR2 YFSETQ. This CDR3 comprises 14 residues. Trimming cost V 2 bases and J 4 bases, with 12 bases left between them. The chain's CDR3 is CASSFEQGVYGYTF. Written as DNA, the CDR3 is TGCGCCAGCAGCTTCGAACAGGGAGTCTATGGCTACACCTTC.

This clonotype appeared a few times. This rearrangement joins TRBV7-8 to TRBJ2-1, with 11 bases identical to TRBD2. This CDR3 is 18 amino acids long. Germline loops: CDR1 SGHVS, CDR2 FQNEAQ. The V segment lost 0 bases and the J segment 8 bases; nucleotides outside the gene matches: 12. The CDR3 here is CASSLATIAGGSPDEQFF. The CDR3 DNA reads TGTGCCAGCAGCTTAGCTACTATAGCGGGAGGGTCCCCGGATGAGCAGTTCTTC.

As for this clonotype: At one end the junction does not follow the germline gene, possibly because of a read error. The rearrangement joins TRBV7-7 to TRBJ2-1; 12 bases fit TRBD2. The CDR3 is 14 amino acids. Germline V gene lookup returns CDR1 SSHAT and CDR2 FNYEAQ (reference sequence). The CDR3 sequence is CASSLTSGSDEQFF. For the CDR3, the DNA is TGTGCTAGCAGCCTGACTAGCGGGAGCGATGAGCAGTTCTTC.

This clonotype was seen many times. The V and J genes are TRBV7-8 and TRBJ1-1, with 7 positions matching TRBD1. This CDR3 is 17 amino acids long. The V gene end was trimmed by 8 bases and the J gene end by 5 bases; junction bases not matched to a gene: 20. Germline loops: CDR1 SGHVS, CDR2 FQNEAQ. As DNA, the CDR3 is TGTGCCAGCGCTAAGGGGTCCCGACAGGGTCGAATAACTGAAGCTTTCTTT. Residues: CASAKGSRQGRITEAFF.

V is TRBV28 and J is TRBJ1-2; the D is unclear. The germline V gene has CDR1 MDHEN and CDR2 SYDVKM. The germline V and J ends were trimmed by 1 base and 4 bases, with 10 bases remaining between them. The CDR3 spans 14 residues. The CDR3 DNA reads TGTGCCAGCAGTTTATCCTTGCGGCCCTATGGCTACACCTTC. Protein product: CASSLSLRPYGYTF.

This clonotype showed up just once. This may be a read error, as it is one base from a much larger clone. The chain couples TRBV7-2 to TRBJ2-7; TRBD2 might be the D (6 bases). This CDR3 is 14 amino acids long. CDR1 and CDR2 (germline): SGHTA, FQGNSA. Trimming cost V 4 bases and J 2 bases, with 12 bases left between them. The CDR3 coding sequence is TGTGCCAGCAGCTATAGCGGTACCACCTACGAGCAGTACTTC. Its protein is CASSYSGTTYEQYF.

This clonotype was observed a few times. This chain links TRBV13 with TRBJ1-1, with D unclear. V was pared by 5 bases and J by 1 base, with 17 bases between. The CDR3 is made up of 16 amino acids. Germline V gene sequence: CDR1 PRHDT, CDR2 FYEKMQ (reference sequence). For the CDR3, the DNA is TGTGCCAGCAGCCCCACGCGGGATTCCCCGAACACTGAAGCTTTCTTT. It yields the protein CASSPTRDSPNTEAFF.

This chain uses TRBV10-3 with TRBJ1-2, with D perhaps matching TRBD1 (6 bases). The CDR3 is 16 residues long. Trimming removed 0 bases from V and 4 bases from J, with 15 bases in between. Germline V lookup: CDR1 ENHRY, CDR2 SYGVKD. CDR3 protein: CAISESLQGKGYGYTF. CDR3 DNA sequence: TGTGCCATCAGTGAGTCCTTGCAGGGGAAGGGCTATGGCTACACCTTC.

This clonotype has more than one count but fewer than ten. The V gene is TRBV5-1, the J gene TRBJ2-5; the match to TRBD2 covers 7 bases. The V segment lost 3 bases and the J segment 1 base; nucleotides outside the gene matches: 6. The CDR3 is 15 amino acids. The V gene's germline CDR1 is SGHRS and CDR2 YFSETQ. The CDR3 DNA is TGCGCCAGCAGCTCTGGACTAGGTGGCCAAGAGACCCAGTACTTC. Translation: CASSSGLGGQETQYF.

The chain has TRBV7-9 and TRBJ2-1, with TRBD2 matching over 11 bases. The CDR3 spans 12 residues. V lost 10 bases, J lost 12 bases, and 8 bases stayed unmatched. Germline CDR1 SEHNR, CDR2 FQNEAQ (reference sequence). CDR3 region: CATISGRVGQFF. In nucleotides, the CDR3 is TGTGCCACCATTAGCGGGAGGGTCGGGCAGTTCTTC.